This TCR beta chain came from a study of regulatory T cells in long-lasting Graves disease. The CDR3 length is 15 residues. Germline V CDR1 and CDR2: MGHDK, SYGVNS. Trimming removed 6 bases from V and 5 bases from J; junction bases left unmatched: 11. Library construction for TCR beta used iRepertoire HTBI primers and Arm-PCR of CDR3 regions. TCRdb ran MiXCR on the multiplex PCR reads and lists one entry per CDR3 protein. The sample includes some 560,000 distinct CDR3 sequences, about 16% seen only once; the top ten take just under 25%. Time point in this sample: newly diagnosed GD, antithyroid drugs for less than 3 months. RNA extracted from PBMCs served as the sequencing template. The sample was also reused in another study, on T cells in Graves' hyperthyroidism and ophthalmopathy.

The clonotype originates from a woman between 40 and 65 years old with Graves disease. The gene calls are TRBV25-1 and TRBJ1-1; TRBD1 aligns across 8 bases. Sequencing used peripheral blood mononuclear cells (PBMCs), obtained at new diagnosis, from a patient treated with antithyroid drugs. The CDR3 DNA reads as TGTGCCAGCAGCTCGCAGACAGGGGTCGAGACTGAAGCTTTCTTT. It encodes CASSSQTGVETEAFF. Variable domain in full (rest from reference TRBV25-1 and TRBJ1-1): EADIYQTPRYLVIGTGKKITLECSQTMGHDKMYWYQQDPGMELHLIHYSYGVNSTEKGDLSSESTVSRIRTEHFPLTLESARPSHTSQYLCASSSQTGVETEAFFGQGTRLTVV.